The entry that follows covers one TCR beta chain sequence. The target antigen is unknown. At one end the junction does not follow the germline gene, possibly because of a read error. The data were taken from a study of cytomegalovirus exposure and HLA in healthy donors. Study background: Genetic ancestry analysis placed approximately 80% of the roughly 400 donors that were genotyped in the Caucasian-associated cluster.

General study findings and limits: Across donors, sequencing depth was assumed by presence/absence analyses to be roughly uniform. In a later analysis, donors in an Asian-associated ancestry cluster reportedly had fewer N-insertions in productive TCRs than the cohort mean.

It was with 60 Vbeta and 13 Jbeta primers that the PCR ran. Only in-frame clones appear in the TCRdb table, and some are missing; sequencing was by immunoSEQ multiplex PCR. This table holds fewer than 250,000 clones, approximately 86% found once. Germline lookup yields CDR1 SEHNR and CDR2 FQNEAQ (reference sequence). The length of the CDR3 is 14 residues. This chain links TRBV7-9 with TRBJ1-1; D unresolved. The source of this sequence is a woman aged 18 to 35 in good health and CMV-seronegative. Sequenced input: PBMCs. The CDR3 here is CSSSLGAGYTEAFF. DNA of the CDR3: TGTTCCAGCAGCTTAGGAGCGGGGTACACTGAAGCTTTCTTT. The whole variable domain, filled in from reference TRBV7-9 and TRBJ1-1, reads DTGVSQNPRHKITKRGQNVTFRCDPISEHNRLYWYRQTLGQGPEFLTYFQNEAQLEKSRLLSDRFSAERPKGSFSTLEIQRTEQGDSAMYLCSSSLGAGYTEAFFGQGTRLTVV.